The TCR beta chain under discussion was sequenced for a study of shared clonotypes between healthy human individuals. Study-level background: There were three CD4 naive, three CD4 memory, two CD8 naive and one CD8 memory plates per donor.

Each cell subset's genomic DNA was divided evenly among several immunoSEQ plates. The assay was immunoSEQ multiplex PCR, and TCRdb's table has in-frame clones only and misses some. The sample lists some 1,900,000 clones, about 95% occurring once. It was CD45RO-negative cells, positively selected for CCR7, that made up naive CD8 cells, with terminally differentiated effector memory CD45RA+ cells excluded. General study findings and limits: Clonotypes shared by all four sorted-subset donors had higher generation probabilities than non-shared clonotypes.

The CDR3 is made up of 15 amino acids. Trimming at V came to 5 bases and at J to 7 bases, leaving 8 bases not matched to a gene. The V gene's germline CDR1 is PRHDT and CDR2 FYEKMQ (reference sequence). For this clone: Its target is not known.

The origin of this receptor is a man aged 18 to 29 in good health. V is TRBV13 and J is TRBJ2-2; 9 bases match TRBD1. Sequencing used naive CD8+ T cells sorted from blood. CDR3 residues: CASSQQQGADGELFF. CDR3 nucleotide sequence: TGTGCCAGCAGCCAACAACAGGGGGCCGACGGGGAGCTGTTTTTT.